One and the same sample provided the 21 T cell receptor beta chains below, sequenced in a study of T cell changes during pregnancy in multiple sclerosis. Sequencing was performed with immunoSEQ multiplex PCR; in TCRdb, only in-frame clones are kept and a portion is missing. The sample has fewer than 110,000 clones; around 90% are singletons. Specimen: peripheral blood, collected in the third trimester of pregnancy. Receptors originate from a female donor in good health, enrolled as a control in a pregnancy study.

The chain joins TRBV11-3 to TRBJ1-6, with 9 bases matching TRBD1. J was trimmed by 4 bases and V by 1 base; bases with no gene match: 8. From germline, CDR1 is SGHNT and CDR2 YENEEA. This CDR3 has 18 amino acids. The CDR3 DNA is TGTGCCAGCAGCTTAGGGGGGACAGGGAACCGTTATAATTCACCCCTCCACTTT. This gives the protein CASSLGGTGNRYNSPLHF.

The V gene is TRBV7-3, the J gene TRBJ2-3, with 7 positions matching TRBD1. Germline V CDR1 and CDR2: SGHTA, FQGTGA. The J segment lost 1 base and the V segment lost 0 bases, leaving 7 bases of the junction unmatched. The CDR3 is made up of 17 amino acids. CDR3: CASSLTFEGAGTDTQYF. CDR3 in DNA: TGTGCCAGCAGCTTAACGTTTGAGGGGGCAGGCACAGATACGCAGTATTTT. The full variable domain, rest sourced from reference TRBV7-3 and TRBJ2-3, is GAGVSQTPSNKVTEKGKYVELRCDPISGHTALYWYRQSLGQGPEFLIYFQGTGAADDSGLPNDRFFAVRPEGSVSTLKIQRTERGDSAVYLCASSLTFEGAGTDTQYFGPGTRLTVL.

The chain recombines TRBV30 with TRBJ2-3, with 11 bases identical to TRBD2. The CDR3 extends over 20 amino acids. J gave up 4 bases and V 3 bases, and 21 bases lay outside the gene matches. Germline values: CDR1 GTSNPN, CDR2 SVGIG (reference sequence). The CDR3 nucleotides read TGTGCCTGGAGCGCAAGAGCTAGCGGGGGGCCTCAAAAACGACCAGATACGCAGTATTTT. Amino acids: CAWSARASGGPQKRPDTQYF. The full variable domain, with the rest looked up from reference TRBV30 and TRBJ2-3, is SQTIHQWPATLVQPVGSPLSLECTVEGTSNPNLYWYRQAAGRGLQLLFYSVGIGQISSEVPQNLSASRPQDRQFILSSKKLLLSDSGFYLCAWSARASGGPQKRPDTQYFGPGTRLTVL.

The V gene is TRBV7-2, the J gene TRBJ1-1, with D perhaps TRBD1 (5 bases). From germline, CDR1 is SGHTA and CDR2 FQGNSA. The CDR3 loop spans 15 amino acids. Deletions cut 3 bases from V and 4 bases from J, with 15 bases between. The CDR3 coding sequence is TGTGCCAGCAGCTTGTCAGGGAGGTTTGGCACTGAAGCTTTCTTT. Its protein product is CASSLSGRFGTEAFF.

The chain carries TRBV4-1 and TRBJ2-5; 9 bases align to TRBD1. The length of the CDR3 is 13 residues. Per germline, CDR1 MGHRA and CDR2 YSYEKL. V trimming: 4 bases; J trimming: 5 bases; junction bases outside the gene matches: 2. The CDR3 loop is CASSRDREETQYF. In nucleotides, the CDR3 is TGCGCCAGCAGCCGGGACAGGGAGGAGACCCAGTACTTC.

Notes on this clone: The junction does not match germline at one end; this may be a read error. V gene TRBV20-1 combines with J gene TRBJ2-7; perhaps TRBD1 as D (6 bases). The CDR3 loop spans 11 amino acids. Germline CDR1 is DFQATT and CDR2 is SNEGSKA (reference sequence). The CDR3 DNA sequence: TGCACCATCTCACAGGGCTACGGGCAGTACTTC. It specifies CTISQGYGQYF.

The chain couples TRBV4-3 to TRBJ2-1; the match to TRBD2 covers 8 bases. This CDR3 spans 15 amino acids. The V gene end was trimmed by 1 base and the J gene end by 7 bases; junction bases not matched to a gene: 6. CDR1 and CDR2 (germline): LGHNA, YSLEER. The CDR3 loop reads CASSQGKAGGNEQFF. CDR3 bases: TGCGCCAGCAGCCAAGGAAAGGCGGGGGGAAATGAGCAGTTCTTC.

This chain links TRBV9 with TRBJ1-1; 8 bases map to TRBD1. V was clipped by 3 bases and J by 0 bases; unmatched bases: 7. The CDR3 loop spans 16 amino acids. Germline V CDR1 and CDR2: SGDLS, YYNGEE. CDR3: CASSELRTGLNTEAFF. The CDR3 bases are TGTGCCAGCAGCGAACTCCGGACAGGGTTGAACACTGAAGCTTTCTTT.

This clone occurred once. This rearrangement joins TRBV5-1 to TRBJ2-7, with 8 bases fitting TRBD1. CDR3 length: 15 amino acids. Germline assignment: CDR1 SGHRS and CDR2 YFSETQ. J gave up 8 bases and V 0 bases, and 10 bases lay outside the gene matches. The chain's CDR3 is CASSLAQGAHSKQYF. As DNA, the CDR3 is TGCGCCAGCAGCTTGGCGCAGGGGGCGCATTCCAAGCAGTACTTC.

This clone was picked up one time. V gene TRBV5-5 combines with J gene TRBJ2-2; a possible D gene is TRBD2 (6 bases). V was cut by 3 bases and J by 0 bases, with 9 bases left in between. CDR3 length: 15 amino acids. The germline CDR1 and CDR2 sequences are SGHKS and YYEKEE (reference sequence). The CDR3 nucleotides are TGTGCCAGCAGCTGGCGGGGTTCGAACACCGGGGAGCTGTTTTTT. It translates to CASSWRGSNTGELFF.

The chain carries TRBV19 and TRBJ2-7; D possibly corresponds to TRBD2 (5 bases). Germline V gives CDR1 LNHDA, CDR2 SQIVND (reference sequence). Deletions cut 3 bases from V and 6 bases from J, with 9 bases between. This CDR3 is built from 12 residues. CDR3 loop: CASSIVGVEQYF. In DNA, the CDR3 is TGTGCCAGTAGTATTGTCGGGGTCGAGCAGTACTTC. The whole variable domain, remainder taken from reference TRBV19 and TRBJ2-7, is DGGITQSPKYLFRKEGQNVTLSCEQNLNHDAMYWYRQDPGQGLRLIYYSQIVNDFQKGDIAEGYSVSREKKESFPLTVTSAQKNPTAFYLCASSIVGVEQYFGPGTRLTVT.

This clone was found once. The CDR3 DNA follows: TGTGCCAGCAGCCCCCCCTCGACTAGTGAGCAGTTCTTC. Its protein is CASSPPSTSEQFF. The chain carries TRBV7-3 and TRBJ2-1; a possible D gene is TRBD2 (6 bases). The V gene's germline CDR1 is SGHTA and CDR2 FQGTGA. The CDR3 spans 13 residues. Trimming cost V 5 bases and J 9 bases, with 14 bases left between them. The variable domain in full, with the rest retrieved from reference TRBV7-3 and TRBJ2-1, is GAGVSQTPSNKVTEKGKYVELRCDPISGHTALYWYRQSLGQGPEFLIYFQGTGAADDSGLPNDRFFAVRPEGSVSTLKIQRTERGDSAVYLCASSPPSTSEQFFGPGTRLTVL.

The chain recombines TRBV7-8 with TRBJ2-7, with 10 bases aligning to TRBD1. The V gene's germline CDR1 is SGHVS and CDR2 FQNEAQ. This CDR3 is 15 amino acids long. Germline trimming cut 3 bases from V and 4 bases from J; bases unmatched to any gene: 6. The CDR3: CASSLRTGGIYEQYF. CDR3 sequence (DNA): TGTGCCAGCAGCTTGCGGACAGGGGGGATATACGAGCAGTACTTC.

This chain connects TRBV19 to TRBJ1-2; TRBD1 agrees at 9 bases. V shed 0 bases, J shed 8 bases, and the junction held 7 bases outside the gene matches. This CDR3 contains 15 residues. Germline CDR1 and CDR2: LNHDA and SQIVND (reference sequence). In DNA form, the CDR3 reads TGTGCCAGTAGTATAGATACTACAGGGGGCGCGGGCTACACCTTC. Translating it yields CASSIDTTGGAGYTF.

This rearrangement joins TRBV19 to TRBJ2-1; D remains unclear. V dropped 3 bases and J dropped 16 bases, with 22 bases sitting between them. Germline V lookup: CDR1 LNHDA, CDR2 SQIVND (reference sequence). CDR3 length: 14 residues. CDR3 in DNA: TGTGCCAGTAGTATCGATTTAGAGTTTTTGCATTTTTTCTTC. Protein: CASSIDLEFLHFFF. Complete variable domain (other parts from reference TRBV19 and TRBJ2-1): DGGITQSPKYLFRKEGQNVTLSCEQNLNHDAMYWYRQDPGQGLRLIYYSQIVNDFQKGDIAEGYSVSREKKESFPLTVTSAQKNPTAFYLCASSIDLEFLHFFFGPGTRLTVL.

V gene TRBV19 combines with J gene TRBJ2-1, with TRBD2 matching 8 bases. Germline V gives CDR1 LNHDA, CDR2 SQIVND (reference sequence). The CDR3 contains 15 residues. The V and J ends lost 5 bases and 8 bases, in that order; junction bases with no gene match: 11. In DNA form, the CDR3 reads TGTGCCAGTAGTCCGGGCGGGGGGCGCTTCGATGAGCAGTTCTTC. This encodes CASSPGGGRFDEQFF.

In this sample, this clone turned up once. V gene TRBV6-1 combines with J gene TRBJ1-4; D gene ambiguous. Per the germline V gene, CDR1 is MNHNS and CDR2 is SASEGT. Trimming removed 4 bases from V and 6 bases from J, with 18 bases in between. There are 16 residues in the CDR3. CDR3 DNA sequence: TGTGCCAGCAGTGTGGGTGGAGGCGGGAGGGATGAAAAACTGTTTTTT. Its protein product is CASSVGGGGRDEKLFF.

This sequence joins TRBV7-9 and TRBJ1-1; possible D gene TRBD1, 5 bases. Trimming took 1 base from V and 0 from J, leaving 12 bases between them. CDR1 and CDR2 from the germline V gene are SEHNR and FQNEAQ (reference sequence). The CDR3 spans 16 residues. The CDR3 DNA is TGTGCCAGCAGCTTAGTCCAGGGAAGTATGAACACTGAAGCTTTCTTT. Encoded protein: CASSLVQGSMNTEAFF.

The chain employs TRBV7-9 and TRBJ2-5; possibly TRBD2 for D (6 bases). The CDR3 consists of 15 residues. The germline V gene encodes CDR1 SEHNR and CDR2 FQNEAQ (reference sequence). V lost 4 bases and J 7 bases, leaving 19 bases between the germline ends. In nucleotides, the CDR3 is TGTGCCAGCAGCTCCCTGGATAGCGGAGGGCGGACCCAGTACTTC. Encoded protein: CASSSLDSGGRTQYF.

This chain links TRBV30 with TRBJ2-2, with TRBD1 identical over 8 bases. CDR1 and CDR2 from the germline V gene are GTSNPN and SVGIG (reference sequence). With V trimmed by 5 bases and J by 6 bases, 8 bases remained unmatched. There are 14 residues in the CDR3. CDR3 loop: CAWGQGNNAGELFF. As DNA, the CDR3 is TGTGCCTGGGGACAGGGAAACAATGCCGGGGAGCTGTTTTTT. Drawing the rest from reference TRBV30 and TRBJ2-2, the complete variable domain is SQTIHQWPATLVQPVGSPLSLECTVEGTSNPNLYWYRQAAGRGLQLLFYSVGIGQISSEVPQNLSASRPQDRQFILSSKKLLLSDSGFYLCAWGQGNNAGELFFGEGSRLTVL.

The rearrangement links TRBV4-3 to TRBJ2-2; TRBD1 matches 9 bases. There are 16 residues in the CDR3. Germline CDR1 and CDR2: LGHNA and YSLEER. The ends lost 3 bases at V and 6 bases at J; junction bases unmatched: 8. CDR3 DNA sequence: TGCGCCAGCAGCCATGCCGGGACAGGGAGGGCCGGGGAGCTGTTTTTT. Protein sequence: CASSHAGTGRAGELFF.